The entry that follows covers one T cell receptor beta chain sequence. Its target is not known. This sample was taken from a study of PD-L1 blockade in urothelial cancer. Across the study: The median number of T cells present in blood samples was roughly 140,000. Study-wide results and caveats: TCR clonality was measured in pretreatment peripheral blood. Clonality below the median predicted better survival.

CDR1 is LNHDA, CDR2 SQIVND, per germline (reference sequence). This CDR3 spans 15 amino acids. J lost 4 bases, V lost 3 bases, and 9 bases had no gene match. Data came from immunoSEQ multiplex PCR; TCRdb stores just in-frame clones and leaves some out. This sample has around 45,000 clones, with 82% found just once. Specified time point: pretreatment peripheral blood. Sequenced material: PBMCs, taken around atezolizumab (anti-PD-L1) treatment. This clonotype was obtained from a man between 45 and 60 years old with urothelial cancer. The chain carries TRBV19 and TRBJ2-7; 7 bases fit TRBD2. This chain's CDR3 is CASSINWASGYEQYF. Here the CDR3 DNA reads TGTGCCAGTAGTATCAACTGGGCTAGCGGATACGAGCAGTACTTC. Full variable domain (rest looked up from reference TRBV19 and TRBJ2-7): DGGITQSPKYLFRKEGQNVTLSCEQNLNHDAMYWYRQDPGQGLRLIYYSQIVNDFQKGDIAEGYSVSREKKESFPLTVTSAQKNPTAFYLCASSINWASGYEQYFGPGTRLTVT.